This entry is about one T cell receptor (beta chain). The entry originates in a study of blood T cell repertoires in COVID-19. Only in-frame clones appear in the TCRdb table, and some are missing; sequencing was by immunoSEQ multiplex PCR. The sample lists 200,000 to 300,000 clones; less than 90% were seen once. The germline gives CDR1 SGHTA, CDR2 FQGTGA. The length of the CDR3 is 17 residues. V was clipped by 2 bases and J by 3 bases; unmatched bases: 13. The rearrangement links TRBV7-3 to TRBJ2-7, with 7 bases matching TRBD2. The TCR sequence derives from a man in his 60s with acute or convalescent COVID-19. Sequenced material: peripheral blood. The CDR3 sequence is CASSLFPRGSGIYEQYF. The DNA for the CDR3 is TGTGCCAGCAGCTTATTCCCACGCGGGAGCGGGATCTACGAGCAGTACTTC.